This T cell receptor (beta chain) was recovered during a study of human T cells and chemical hapten exposure. Time point here: patch test 1, 2 weeks after DPC sensitization. Treatment described: therapeutic diphenylcyclopropenone sensitization with weekly scalp DPC. Using its own MiXCR run on the RACE reads, TCRdb lists one record per CDR3 protein. Here the sample spans some 200,000 distinct CDR3 sequences, around 22% being singletons. A remark on this clonotype: Its antigen is not known.

Whole-study results and caveats: There was alopecia in the donors, so their immune response may differ from that of healthy people.

CDR1 is DFQATT and CDR2 is SNEGSKA in the germline V gene (reference sequence). The ends lost 6 bases at V and 2 bases at J; junction bases unmatched: 9. The CDR3 has 15 residues. This TCR derives from a woman between 50 and 59 years old with alopecia areata. Some clones in this sample may be carry-over from other donors' samples. The rearrangement links TRBV20-1 to TRBJ2-3, with 9 nucleotides matching TRBD2. Sequencing was performed on whole blood, taken in connection with sensitization to the hapten diphenylcyclopropenone (DPC). Here the CDR3 DNA reads TGCAGTGCAGAGGGGCGGGAGGGCTACACAGATACGCAGTATTTT. Its protein is CSAEGREGYTDTQYF.